The 27 T cell receptor beta chains in this list originate from one sample, sequenced in a study of shared clonotypes between healthy human individuals. Method: immunoSEQ multiplex PCR; TCRdb's copy keeps in-frame clones and lacks some. In the table there are 1,500,000 or so clones, 97% to 99% of which are singletons. Source material: naive CD4+ T cells sorted from blood. The subset was: CD45RA+ positively selected. The receptors originated from a man under 40 in good health.

To note about this clone: Additional DNA sequences in this sample encode the identical CDR3. V usage is TRBV5-1 and J usage is TRBJ2-7; 7 bases agree with TRBD1. Germline V CDR1 and CDR2: SGHRS, YFSETQ. V gave up 2 bases and J gave up 2 bases; unmatched junction bases: 7. The CDR3 has 15 residues. CDR3 nucleotides: TGCGCCAGCAGCTTAGCCGGGACAGCTGCCTACGAGCAGTACTTC. Protein: CASSLAGTAAYEQYF. The variable domain in full, completed from reference TRBV5-1 and TRBJ2-7, reads KAGVTQTPRYLIKTRGQQVTLSCSPISGHRSVSWYQQTPGQGLQFLFEYFSETQRNKGNFPGRFSGRQFSNSRSEMNVSTLELGDSALYLCASSLAGTAAYEQYFGPGTRLTVT.

In this sample, this clone turned up once. The chain couples TRBV7-2 to TRBJ2-3; D is perhaps TRBD2 (6 bases). Trimming removed 3 bases at V and 6 bases at J, with 7 bases between. This CDR3 is 12 amino acids long. Germline-derived CDR1 and CDR2 are SGHTA and FQGNSA. CDR3 coding DNA: TGTGCCAGCAGCTTTCGGGGGGATACGCAGTATTTT. This encodes CASSFRGDTQYF.

The rearrangement joins TRBV28 to TRBJ1-2; D remains ambiguous. V dropped 4 bases and J dropped 4 bases, with 10 bases sitting between them. The CDR3 is 13 amino acids. Germline CDR1 is MDHEN and CDR2 is SYDVKM. This CDR3 is CASSSGIPYGYTF. The CDR3 DNA sequence: TGTGCCAGCAGTTCAGGAATCCCCTATGGCTACACCTTC.

The V gene is TRBV18, the J gene TRBJ1-3, with D unresolved. Looked up from germline, CDR1 is KGHSH and CDR2 is LQKENI. This CDR3 is built from 16 residues. The germline V and J ends were trimmed by 0 bases and 0 bases, with 9 bases remaining between them. The CDR3 coding sequence is TGTGCCAGCTCACCACCTGGACGGCTCTCTGGAAACACCATATATTTT. Amino acids: CASSPPGRLSGNTIYF.

This chain joins TRBV5-1 and TRBJ2-1; 11 bases match TRBD2. This CDR3 is built from 15 residues. CDR1 SGHRS and CDR2 YFSETQ come from the germline V gene. The V segment lost 5 bases and the J segment 6 bases; nucleotides outside the gene matches: 7. The CDR3 loop reads CASSLGLADLNEQFF. Here the CDR3 DNA reads TGCGCCAGCAGTCTGGGACTAGCGGATCTCAATGAGCAGTTCTTC.

This chain connects TRBV5-1 to TRBJ1-3; a possible D gene is TRBD1 (6 bases). CDR3 size: 15 residues. Germline assignment: CDR1 SGHRS and CDR2 YFSETQ. V gave up 3 bases and J gave up 0 bases, with 10 bases separating them. CDR3 bases: TGCGCCAGCAGCTATCAGGGGAGCTCTGGAAACACCATATATTTT. It yields the protein CASSYQGSSGNTIYF.

The genes are TRBV7-2 and TRBJ2-7; 14 bases fit TRBD2. From germline, CDR1 is SGHTA and CDR2 FQGNSA. V dropped 2 bases and J dropped 4; count of bases not matched to a gene: 7. The CDR3 length is 17 residues. CDR3 loop: CASSLKGTSGSLYEQYF. The CDR3 nucleotides read TGTGCCAGCAGCTTAAAAGGGACTAGCGGGAGTTTATACGAGCAGTACTTC.

This clone was found once. The chain links TRBV5-8 to TRBJ1-5; 7 nucleotides align to TRBD1. V shed 4 bases, J shed 1 base, and the junction held 5 bases outside the gene matches. Germline V gives CDR1 SGHTS, CDR2 YDEGEE. CDR3 length: 15 residues. The CDR3 sequence: CASSLMGQSNQPQHF. The CDR3 DNA reads TGTGCCAGCAGCCTGATGGGACAGAGCAATCAGCCCCAGCATTTT.

The V and J genes are TRBV19 and TRBJ1-5; no clear D gene. V lost 1 base and J lost 7, with 14 bases in between. Germline lookup yields CDR1 LNHDA and CDR2 SQIVND (reference sequence). The CDR3 covers 15 residues. The CDR3 here is CASSIGVGGYQPQHF. DNA of the CDR3: TGTGCCAGTAGTATAGGTGTCGGAGGTTACCAGCCCCAGCATTTT.

This clone came up once. The chain carries TRBV19 and TRBJ1-1; D call uncertain. The CDR3 runs 13 residues. V gave up 5 bases and J gave up 0 bases, with 7 bases separating them. Germline V lookup: CDR1 LNHDA, CDR2 SQIVND (reference sequence). This CDR3 reads CASSWGMNTEAFF. The CDR3 DNA reads as TGTGCCAGTAGTTGGGGTATGAACACTGAAGCTTTCTTT.

The gene calls are TRBV30 and TRBJ1-1; D unclear. The CDR3 consists of 11 residues. Germline V gives CDR1 GTSNPN, CDR2 SVGIG (reference sequence). Deletions cut 3 bases from V and 0 bases from J, with 2 bases between. DNA for the CDR3: TGTGCCTGGAGCCTGAACACTGAAGCTTTCTTT. Amino acid sequence: CAWSLNTEAFF.

The V gene is TRBV9, the J gene TRBJ2-2; TRBD2 might be the D (5 bases). CDR3 length equals 14 residues. Germline CDR1 is SGDLS and CDR2 is YYNGEE. V lost 5 bases and J 0 bases, leaving 8 bases between the germline ends. The CDR3 DNA reads as TGTGCCAGCAGAAGTAGCGCGAACACCGGGGAGCTGTTTTTT. Amino acids: CASRSSANTGELFF. Full variable domain (outside the CDR3, taken from reference TRBV9 and TRBJ2-2): DSGVTQTPKHLITATGQRVTLRCSPRSGDLSVYWYQQSLDQGLQFLIQYYNGEERAKGNILERFSAQQFPDLHSELNLSSLELGDSALYFCASRSSANTGELFFGEGSRLTVL.

The V call is TRBV27, the J call TRBJ2-2; D gene ambiguous. The germline V gene has CDR1 MNHEY and CDR2 SMNVEV (reference sequence). V shed 4 bases and J shed 4 bases, with 16 bases lying between them. The length of the CDR3 is 16 residues. Here the CDR3 reads CASSSPPEPSTGELFF. CDR3 nucleotide sequence: TGTGCCAGCAGTTCCCCGCCAGAACCATCCACCGGGGAGCTGTTTTTT.

This chain uses TRBV2 with TRBJ2-2, with 9 positions matching TRBD2. Trimming took 3 bases from V and 6 from J; bases not matched to a gene: 8. This CDR3 contains 16 residues. The germline gives CDR1 SNHLY, CDR2 FYNNEI. CDR3 nucleotides: TGTGCCAGCAGTGAGAAGTCTAGCGGGACCGCCGGGGAGCTGTTTTTT. Translated, it gives CASSEKSSGTAGELFF.

The V gene is TRBV29-1, the J gene TRBJ2-1, with D perhaps being TRBD1 or TRBD2 (5 bases each). Germline CDR1 reads SQVTM; CDR2 reads ANQGSEA. This CDR3 is 13 amino acids long. V was cut by 6 bases and J by 5 bases, with 14 bases left in between. The CDR3 region is CSVGPGRDNEQFF. CDR3 in DNA: TGCAGCGTAGGGCCGGGACGCGACAATGAGCAGTTCTTC.

The chain joins TRBV9 to TRBJ2-3; 7 nucleotides line up with TRBD1. V shed 5 bases, J shed 0 bases, and the junction held 12 bases outside the gene matches. Per germline, CDR1 SGDLS and CDR2 YYNGEE. The length of the CDR3 is 17 residues. CDR3 nucleotides: TGTGCCAGCAGTTACCGGGACAGTGTTTTTAGCACAGATACGCAGTATTTT. Amino acid sequence: CASSYRDSVFSTDTQYF.

Of note for this clone: This specimen includes other DNA sequences encoding the same CDR3. This chain uses TRBV9 with TRBJ2-1, with D perhaps matching TRBD1 or TRBD2 (6 bases each). In germline, CDR1 is SGDLS, CDR2 YYNGEE. V lost 0 bases and J 4 bases, leaving 11 bases between the germline ends. This CDR3 is 15 amino acids long. The CDR3, as DNA: TGTGCCAGCAGCGTAGAGGGGGACTCTTACAATGAGCAGTTCTTC. This sequence encodes CASSVEGDSYNEQFF.

The DNA of the CDR3 is TGTGCCAGCAGCACCTGGGGGGAGGACATTCAGTACTTC. Encoded protein: CASSTWGEDIQYF. This chain connects TRBV5-4 to TRBJ2-4, with D perhaps TRBD2 (6 bases). The CDR3 contains 13 residues. Germline V gives CDR1 SGHNT, CDR2 YYREEE (reference sequence). The germline V and J ends were trimmed by 4 bases and 8 bases, with 13 bases remaining between them.

This clone was found once. The chain combines TRBV29-1 with TRBJ1-5; D gene uncertain. The CDR3 is made up of 11 amino acids. Trimming took 4 bases from V and 4 from J, leaving 5 bases between them. CDR1 and CDR2 (germline): SQVTM, ANQGSEA. The CDR3 is CSVGENQPQHF. The CDR3 coding sequence is TGCAGCGTTGGGGAAAATCAGCCCCAGCATTTT. Using reference TRBV29-1 and TRBJ1-5 for the parts outside the CDR3, the full variable domain is SAVISQKPSRDICQRGTSLTIQCQVDSQVTMMFWYRQQPGQSLTLIATANQGSEATYESGFVIDKFPISRPNLTFSTLTVSNMSPEDSSIYLCSVGENQPQHFGDGTRLSIL.

This clone has a single count. V gene TRBV19 combines with J gene TRBJ2-5; 11 bases align to TRBD2. The CDR3 runs 15 residues. Germline V lookup: CDR1 LNHDA, CDR2 SQIVND (reference sequence). V gave up 4 bases and J gave up 3 bases; unmatched junction bases: 4. This chain's CDR3 is CASSTTSGREETQYF. DNA of the CDR3: TGTGCCAGTAGTACCACTAGCGGGAGAGAAGAGACCCAGTACTTC.

The V gene is TRBV2, the J gene TRBJ2-7, with 7 bases matching TRBD1. V lost 3 bases, J lost 0 bases, and 5 bases stayed unmatched. The CDR3 has 15 amino acids. Germline CDR1 reads SNHLY; CDR2 reads FYNNEI. The CDR3 sequence is CASSDGRDSSYEQYF. CDR3 sequence (DNA): TGTGCCAGCAGTGACGGCCGGGACAGCTCCTACGAGCAGTACTTC.

V and J are TRBV28 and TRBJ1-5; TRBD1 agrees at 9 bases. Germline CDR1 and CDR2: MDHEN and SYDVKM. V shed 5 bases, J shed 2 bases, and the junction held 7 bases outside the gene matches. The CDR3 runs 16 residues. The CDR3 here is CASSDTGGSGNQPQHF. The CDR3 DNA reads TGTGCCAGCAGTGACACAGGGGGCAGTGGCAATCAGCCCCAGCATTTT.

This clone appeared a single time. CDR3 bases: TGTGCCACCAGCAGAGAGAGTATCATTCGGCGCCCCCAGCATTTT. This gives the protein CATSRESIIRRPQHF. J is TRBJ1-5 and V is TRBV15; no clear D gene. Germline V CDR1 and CDR2: LNHNV, YYDKDF (reference sequence). This CDR3 spans 15 amino acids. Trimming took 0 bases from V and 10 from J, leaving 16 bases between them. The complete variable domain, with remaining parts taken from reference TRBV15 and TRBJ1-5, reads DAMVIQNPRYQVTQFGKPVTLSCSQTLNHNVMYWYQQKSSQAPKLLFHYYDKDFNNEADTPDNFQSRRPNTSFCFLDIRSPGLGDTAMYLCATSRESIIRRPQHFGDGTRLSIL.

The CDR3 sequence: CASSQGGNTIYF. In DNA, the CDR3 is TGCGCCAGCAGCCAAGGGGGAAACACCATATATTTT. J is TRBJ1-3 and V is TRBV5-1; D remains unclear. Germline CDR1 SGHRS, CDR2 YFSETQ. The V and J ends lost 4 bases and 4 bases respectively, with 6 bases between them. This CDR3 contains 12 residues.

The rearrangement joins TRBV6-5 to TRBJ2-1; TRBD1 matches 8 bases. V dropped 6 bases and J dropped 4; count of bases not matched to a gene: 5. The CDR3 consists of 14 residues. Germline V lookup: CDR1 MNHEY, CDR2 SVGAGI. The CDR3, as DNA: TGTGCCAGCAGCGAGGGACAGGAGTACAATGAGCAGTTCTTC. As protein: CASSEGQEYNEQFF.

The gene calls are TRBV6-6 and TRBJ1-4, with D uncertain. Germline CDR1 and CDR2: MNHNY and SVGAGI (reference sequence). Trimming stripped 7 bases from V and 11 bases from J, with 11 bases between. The CDR3 covers 11 residues. CDR3 sequence: CASTLGQKLFF. CDR3 in DNA: TGTGCCAGCACCTTAGGCCAGAAACTGTTTTTT.

V and J are TRBV5-4 and TRBJ2-5; the match to TRBD1 covers 9 bases. J was trimmed by 5 bases and V by 8 bases; bases with no gene match: 10. The CDR3 spans 14 residues. Germline CDR1 and CDR2: SGHNT and YYREEE (reference sequence). Here the CDR3 reads CASEHPGQGETQYF. CDR3 in DNA: TGTGCCAGTGAACATCCGGGACAGGGTGAGACCCAGTACTTC. Complete variable domain (other parts from reference TRBV5-4 and TRBJ2-5): ETGVTQSPTHLIKTRGQQVTLRCSSQSGHNTVSWYQQALGQGPQFIFQYYREEENGRGNFPPRFSGLQFPNYSSELNVNALELDDSALYLCASEHPGQGETQYFGPGTRLLVL.